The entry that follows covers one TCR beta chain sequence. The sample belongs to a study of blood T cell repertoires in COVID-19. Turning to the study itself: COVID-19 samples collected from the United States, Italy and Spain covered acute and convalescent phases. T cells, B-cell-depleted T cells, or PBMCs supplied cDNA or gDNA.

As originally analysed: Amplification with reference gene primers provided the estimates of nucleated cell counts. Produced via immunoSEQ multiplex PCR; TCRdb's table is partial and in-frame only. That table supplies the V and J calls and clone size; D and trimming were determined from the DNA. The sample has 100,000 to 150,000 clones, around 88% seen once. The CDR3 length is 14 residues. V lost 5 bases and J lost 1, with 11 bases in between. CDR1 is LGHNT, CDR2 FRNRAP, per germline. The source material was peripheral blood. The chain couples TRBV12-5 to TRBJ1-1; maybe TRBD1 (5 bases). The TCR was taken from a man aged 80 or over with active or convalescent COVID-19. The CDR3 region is CASGVLTGNTEAFF. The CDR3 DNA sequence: TGTGCTAGTGGTGTGCTTACAGGGAACACTGAAGCTTTCTTT.